One sample yielded the 18 T cell receptor beta chains listed below, sequenced in a study of neoadjuvant anti-PD-1 for oral cavity cancer. The protocol was immunoSEQ multiplex PCR, while the TCRdb copy is restricted to in-frame clones and leaves out a portion. The sample yields about 12,000 clones, about 65% seen once. The source material was PBMCs, sampled before nivolumab (anti-PD-1) treatment. The receptor source for this set is a person aged 35-79 years with oral cavity squamous cell carcinoma.

This clone came up a few times. The chain couples TRBV14 to TRBJ1-6; D gene ambiguous. Germline V gene sequence: CDR1 SGHDN, CDR2 FVKESK. With 0 bases removed from V and 5 bases from J, the gap between germline ends came to 5 bases. The CDR3 runs to 14 residues. The CDR3 coding sequence is TGTGCCAGCAGCCAAGACATGGATAATTCACCCCTCCACTTT. It specifies CASSQDMDNSPLHF.

The table lists this clone with a few counts. The chain employs TRBV27 and TRBJ2-7; a weak D match, TRBD2 (6 bases). The germline V gene encodes CDR1 MNHEY and CDR2 SMNVEV (reference sequence). V gave up 2 bases and J gave up 7 bases, with 15 bases separating them. The CDR3 length is 14 residues. CDR3 region: CASSLLGSSGEQYF. CDR3 coding DNA: TGTGCCAGCAGTTTACTCGGGAGCAGTGGAGAGCAGTACTTC.

This chain joins TRBV19 and TRBJ1-3; D is unclear. Deletions cut 2 bases from V and 4 bases from J, with 6 bases between. Germline-derived CDR1 and CDR2 are LNHDA and SQIVND (reference sequence). The CDR3 length is 13 residues. The CDR3 reads CASSIRNGNTIYF. Here the CDR3 DNA reads TGTGCCAGTAGTATACGGAACGGAAACACCATATATTTT.

This chain links TRBV6-5 with TRBJ1-4; D not resolved. Trimming cost V 6 bases and J 3 bases, with 14 bases left between them. The CDR3 contains 15 residues. Germline V lookup: CDR1 MNHEY, CDR2 SVGAGI. DNA of the CDR3: TGTGCCAGCAGCACCTCACTTCGATCTAATGAAAAACTGTTTTTT. Translation gives CASSTSLRSNEKLFF.

The V call is TRBV2, the J call TRBJ2-1; D may be TRBD1 (5 bases). The CDR3 has 13 amino acids. Trimming took off 6 bases at V and 4 bases at J, with 10 bases between the two ends. In germline, CDR1 is SNHLY, CDR2 FYNNEI. CDR3 sequence: CASSSQGYNEQFF. The CDR3 bases are TGTGCCAGCAGCTCTCAGGGTTACAATGAGCAGTTCTTC.

The chain is built from TRBV15 and TRBJ2-3, with 12 nucleotides matching TRBD2. CDR3 length: 16 residues. Germline-derived CDR1 and CDR2 are LNHNV and YYDKDF (reference sequence). Trimming at V came to 0 bases and at J to 7 bases, leaving 5 bases not matched to a gene. CDR3 DNA sequence: TGTGCCACCAGCAGAGAGCTAGCGGGGGGGCAAAATACGCAGTATTTT. It specifies CATSRELAGGQNTQYF.

The chain employs TRBV11-1 and TRBJ2-5; the match to TRBD2 covers 9 bases. Germline assignment: CDR1 SGHAT and CDR2 FQDESV (reference sequence). This CDR3 has 15 residues. The J segment lost 4 bases and the V segment lost 3 bases, leaving 6 bases of the junction unmatched. The CDR3 sequence is CASSFGEREVETQYF. DNA for the CDR3: TGTGCCAGCAGCTTCGGGGAGCGGGAGGTAGAGACCCAGTACTTC.

This chain's CDR3 is CASMAGREETQYF. The CDR3 bases are TGCGCCAGCATGGCAGGGAGGGAAGAGACCCAGTACTTC. V and J are TRBV5-1 and TRBJ2-5, with 7 bases matching TRBD2. The CDR3 has 13 residues. The V gene's germline CDR1 is SGHRS and CDR2 YFSETQ. The V and J ends lost 6 bases and 3 bases, in that order; junction bases with no gene match: 5. Using reference TRBV5-1 and TRBJ2-5 for the parts outside the CDR3, the full variable domain is KAGVTQTPRYLIKTRGQQVTLSCSPISGHRSVSWYQQTPGQGLQFLFEYFSETQRNKGNFPGRFSGRQFSNSRSEMNVSTLELGDSALYLCASMAGREETQYFGPGTRLLVL.

The V and J genes are TRBV6-5 and TRBJ1-2; the match to TRBD1 covers 7 bases. V shed 6 bases, J shed 4 bases, and the junction held 2 bases outside the gene matches. The V gene's germline CDR1 is MNHEY and CDR2 SVGAGI. The CDR3 contains 12 residues. The CDR3 loop reads CASRGQFYGYTF. CDR3 nucleotides: TGTGCCAGCAGGGGACAGTTCTATGGCTACACCTTC.

The genes are TRBV7-3 and TRBJ2-1; TRBD2 aligns across 13 bases. The germline CDR1 and CDR2 sequences are SGHTA and FQGTGA. The J segment lost 5 bases and the V segment lost 5 bases, leaving 9 bases of the junction unmatched. The CDR3 is 17 amino acids. The CDR3 here is CASSHGLAGVSDNEQFF. CDR3 bases: TGTGCCAGCAGCCACGGACTAGCGGGAGTAAGCGACAATGAGCAGTTCTTC.

This clone was counted between two and nine times. The V gene is TRBV14, the J gene TRBJ2-7, with D possibly matching TRBD1 (6 bases). The CDR3 spans 16 residues. Trimming pared 1 base from V and 4 bases from J, leaving 17 bases between. Germline lookup yields CDR1 SGHDN and CDR2 FVKESK. The CDR3 protein is CASSQGSYRAIYEQYF. In nucleotides, the CDR3 is TGTGCCAGCAGCCAAGGTAGCTACAGGGCGATTTACGAGCAGTACTTC.

The chain uses TRBV28 and TRBJ2-3; 13 bases align to TRBD2. CDR1 is MDHEN and CDR2 is SYDVKM in the germline V gene. V shed 6 bases and J 7 bases; nucleotides not matched to a gene: 1. This CDR3 has 13 residues. CDR3 sequence reads: CASRGLAGNTQYF. The CDR3 nucleotides read TGTGCCAGCAGGGGACTAGCGGGAAATACGCAGTATTTT.

The CDR3 DNA is TGTGCCAGCAGCTTGCCGAGCTCCTATAATTCACCCCTCCACTTT. Translation: CASSLPSSYNSPLHF. The chain has TRBV5-5 and TRBJ1-6; D uncertain. Looked up from germline, CDR1 is SGHKS and CDR2 is YYEKEE (reference sequence). Trimming removed 1 base at V and 0 bases at J, with 5 bases between. The CDR3 is 15 residues long.

This clone was detected a few times. The chain has TRBV5-4 and TRBJ2-7; D gene uncertain. V dropped 5 bases and J dropped 6 bases, with 9 bases sitting between them. CDR3 length: 11 residues. CDR1 is SGHNT and CDR2 is YYREEE in the germline V gene (reference sequence). CDR3 bases: TGTGCCAGCAGTTTTAGTGGCGAGCAGTACTTC. This codes for CASSFSGEQYF.

The chain links TRBV7-2 to TRBJ2-7; the D gene is possibly TRBD1 (5 bases). V lost 5 bases, J lost 0 bases, and 8 bases lay in between. The CDR3 is 13 residues long. Germline CDR1 SGHTA, CDR2 FQGNSA. CDR3 residues: CASSKGSSYEQYF. The CDR3 coding sequence is TGTGCCAGCAGCAAGGGGTCCTCCTACGAGCAGTACTTC.

The rearrangement uses TRBV16 and TRBJ1-1; no clear D. V lost 1 base and J lost 4, with 10 bases in between. CDR1 KGHSY and CDR2 FQNENV come from the germline V gene. CDR3 length: 14 amino acids. Here the CDR3 reads CASSQLGGSTEAFF. The CDR3 DNA follows: TGTGCCAGCAGCCAATTGGGAGGAAGCACTGAAGCTTTCTTT.

The chain joins TRBV19 to TRBJ2-2; D is uncertain. CDR1 LNHDA and CDR2 SQIVND come from the germline V gene (reference sequence). The CDR3 extends over 12 amino acids. V lost 10 bases and J 5 bases, leaving 11 bases between the germline ends. CDR3 protein: CATRQWTGELFF. The CDR3 DNA follows: TGTGCCACCCGCCAGTGGACCGGGGAGCTGTTTTTT.

There are a few counts of this clone. The chain joins TRBV6-1 to TRBJ1-2, with 10 nucleotides matching TRBD1. In germline, CDR1 is MNHNS, CDR2 SASEGT. The V and J ends lost 4 bases and 5 bases, in that order; junction bases with no gene match: 10. CDR3 size: 16 residues. For the CDR3, the DNA is TGTGCCAGCAGTGCGATGACAGGGGGCGGTCGGTATGGCTACACCTTC. Amino acid sequence: CASSAMTGGGRYGYTF.